These T cell receptor beta chains were read from a single sample in a study of T cell responses to AZD1222 COVID-19 vaccine. The data were produced by immunoSEQ multiplex PCR, yet TCRdb's version contains in-frame clones alone and is incomplete. The sample has about 130,000 clones; about 94% are singletons. Source: peripheral blood, taken on day 0 of AZD1222 vaccination. The source is an adult in good health. Both conserved end residues are trimmed from each CDR3. A D gene is named only where the DNA matches it firmly.

TRBJ2-5	TRBD1	TRBV7-9	ASSLRGDRVRETQY
TRBJ1-2	NA	TRBV14	ASSQGGRYGYT
TRBJ2-4	TRBD2	TRBV3-1/TRBV3-2	ASSLGLAGGPAKNIQY
TRBJ1-6	NA	TRBV7-9	ASSFTRESSPLH
TRBJ1-1	NA	TRBV7-3	ASSPQGPDTEAF
TRBJ1-6	NA	TRBV2	ASRVNGAYNSPLH
TRBJ2-4	NA	TRBV9	ASSGYKNIQY
TRBJ1-2	NA	TRBV7-2	ASSLRGVYGYT
TRBJ1-4	NA	TRBV6-5	ASSSPGLGGEKLF
TRBJ2-5	NA	TRBV3-1/TRBV3-2	ASSQDEEVQY
TRBJ1-2	NA	TRBV10-1	ASPGGEYGYT
TRBJ1-2	NA	TRBV5-1	ASSRAEANYGYT
TRBJ2-2	TRBD1	TRBV5-1	ASSLTGASTGELF
TRBJ1-1	NA	TRBV6-5	ASEENSPGAEAF
TRBJ1-5	TRBD1	TRBV3-1/TRBV3-2	ASSQEAGGQPQH
TRBJ1-5	NA	TRBV19	ASSRYRVGNQPQH
TRBJ1-5	NA	TRBV5-5	ASSFTGGAGNQPQH
TRBJ1-3	NA	TRBV9	AGSTTASGNTIY
TRBJ1-2	TRBD1	TRBV2	AISPGQGSGYT